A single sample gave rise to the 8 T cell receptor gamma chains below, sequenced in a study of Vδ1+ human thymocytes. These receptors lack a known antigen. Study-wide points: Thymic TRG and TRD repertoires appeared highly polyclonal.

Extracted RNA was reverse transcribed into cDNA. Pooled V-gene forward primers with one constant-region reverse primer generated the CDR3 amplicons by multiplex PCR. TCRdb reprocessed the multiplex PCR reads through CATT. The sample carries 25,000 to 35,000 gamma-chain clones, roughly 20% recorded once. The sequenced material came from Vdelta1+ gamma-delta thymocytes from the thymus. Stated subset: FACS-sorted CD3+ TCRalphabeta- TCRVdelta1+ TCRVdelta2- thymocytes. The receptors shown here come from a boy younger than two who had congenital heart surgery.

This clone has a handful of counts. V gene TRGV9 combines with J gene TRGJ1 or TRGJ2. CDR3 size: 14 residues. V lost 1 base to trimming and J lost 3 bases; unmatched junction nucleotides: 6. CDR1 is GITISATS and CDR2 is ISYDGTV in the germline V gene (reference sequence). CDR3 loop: CALWEVHPYYKKLF. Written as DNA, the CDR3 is TGTGCCTTGTGGGAGGTCCATCCTTATTATAAGAAACTCTTT.

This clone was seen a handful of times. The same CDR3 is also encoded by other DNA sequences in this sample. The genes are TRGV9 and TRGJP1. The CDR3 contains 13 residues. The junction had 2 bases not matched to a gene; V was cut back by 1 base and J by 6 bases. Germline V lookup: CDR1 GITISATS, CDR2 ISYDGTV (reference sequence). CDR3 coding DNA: TGTGCCTTGTGGGAGGTTCCTGGTTGGTTCAAGATATTT. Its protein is CALWEVPGWFKIF.

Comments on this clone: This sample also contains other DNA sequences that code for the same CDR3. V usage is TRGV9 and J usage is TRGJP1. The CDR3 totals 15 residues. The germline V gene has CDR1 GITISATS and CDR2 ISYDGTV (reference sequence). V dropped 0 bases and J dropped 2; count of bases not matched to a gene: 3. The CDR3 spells CALWEVHTTGWFKIF. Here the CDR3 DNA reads TGTGCCTTGTGGGAGGTGCACACCACTGGTTGGTTCAAGATATTT.

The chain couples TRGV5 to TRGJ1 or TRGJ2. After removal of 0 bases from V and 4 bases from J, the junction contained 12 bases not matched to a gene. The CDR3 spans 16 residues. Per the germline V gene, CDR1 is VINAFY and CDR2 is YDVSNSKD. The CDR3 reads CATWDRPIRWYYKKLF. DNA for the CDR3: TGTGCCACCTGGGACAGGCCGATCCGTTGGTATTATAAGAAACTCTTT.

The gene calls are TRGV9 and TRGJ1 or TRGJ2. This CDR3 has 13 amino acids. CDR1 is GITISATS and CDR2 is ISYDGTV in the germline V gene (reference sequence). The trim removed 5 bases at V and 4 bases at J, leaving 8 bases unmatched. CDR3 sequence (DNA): TGTGCCTTGTGGGGTGGAGGATATTATAAGAAACTCTTT. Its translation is CALWGGGYYKKLF.

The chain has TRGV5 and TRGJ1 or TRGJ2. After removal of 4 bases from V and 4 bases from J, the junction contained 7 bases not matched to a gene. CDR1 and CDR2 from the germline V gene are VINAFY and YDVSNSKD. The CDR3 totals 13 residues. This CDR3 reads CATWEGRYYKKLF. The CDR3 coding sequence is TGTGCCACCTGGGAAGGAAGGTATTATAAGAAACTCTTT.

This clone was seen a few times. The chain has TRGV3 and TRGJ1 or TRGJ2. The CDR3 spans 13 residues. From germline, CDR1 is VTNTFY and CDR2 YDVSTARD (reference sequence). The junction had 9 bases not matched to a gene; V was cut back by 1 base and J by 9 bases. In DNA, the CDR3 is TGTGCCACCTGGGACAGTCCTCGAACTAAGAAACTCTTT. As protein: CATWDSPRTKKLF.

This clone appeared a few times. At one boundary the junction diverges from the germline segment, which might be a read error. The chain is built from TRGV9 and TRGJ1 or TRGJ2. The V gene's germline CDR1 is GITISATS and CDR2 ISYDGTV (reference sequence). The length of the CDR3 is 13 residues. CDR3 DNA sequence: TGTGCCTTGTGGGAGGTGTCCGCTTATAGGAAACTCTTT. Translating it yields CALWEVSAYRKLF.